This T cell receptor (beta chain) was found in a study of human T cells and chemical hapten exposure. Turning to the study itself: TCR yields per sample varied, mainly owing to small pooled library volume differences.

Authors' analysis steps: TCR counts had a median of about 100,000 per sample and spanned roughly 23,224 to 690,600. TCRdb used MiXCR to reprocess the RACE reads, holding one entry per CDR3 protein. These V and J calls rely on TCRdb rather than the paper's analysis. The repertoire holds roughly 160,000 distinct CDR3 sequences, with about 15% as singletons. Time point in this sample: patch test 1, 2 weeks after DPC sensitization. Treatment indicated: therapeutic diphenylcyclopropenone sensitization with weekly scalp DPC. This clonotype was seen only a few times. Germline V gene lookup returns CDR1 MNHEY and CDR2 SVGEGT. The V end was cut by 3 bases, the J end by 0 bases, with 8 bases between. This CDR3 is 14 amino acids long.

The source material was whole blood, sampled in connection with sensitization to the hapten diphenylcyclopropenone (DPC). V is TRBV6-2 or TRBV6-3 and J is TRBJ1-1, with D perhaps TRBD1 (5 bases). This receptor was obtained from a woman in her 30s with alopecia areata. Some clones in this sample may be carry-over from other donors' samples. The CDR3 DNA follows: TGTGCCAGCAGTTATAACAGGATGAACACTGAAGCTTTCTTT. Translation gives CASSYNRMNTEAFF.